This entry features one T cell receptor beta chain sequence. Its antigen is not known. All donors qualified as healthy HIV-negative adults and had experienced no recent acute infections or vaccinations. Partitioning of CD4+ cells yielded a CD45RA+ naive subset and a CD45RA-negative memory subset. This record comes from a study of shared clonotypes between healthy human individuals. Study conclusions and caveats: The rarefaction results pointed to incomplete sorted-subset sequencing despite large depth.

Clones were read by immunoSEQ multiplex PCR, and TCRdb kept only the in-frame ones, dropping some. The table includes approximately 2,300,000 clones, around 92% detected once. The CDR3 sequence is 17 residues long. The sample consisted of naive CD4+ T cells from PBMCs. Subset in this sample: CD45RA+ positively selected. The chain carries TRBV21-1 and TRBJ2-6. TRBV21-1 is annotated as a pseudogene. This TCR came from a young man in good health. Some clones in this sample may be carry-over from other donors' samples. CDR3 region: CASTTKFMGSGANVLTF. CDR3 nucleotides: TGTGCCAGCACCACCAAGTTCATGGGCTCTGGGGCCAACGTCCTGACTTTC.